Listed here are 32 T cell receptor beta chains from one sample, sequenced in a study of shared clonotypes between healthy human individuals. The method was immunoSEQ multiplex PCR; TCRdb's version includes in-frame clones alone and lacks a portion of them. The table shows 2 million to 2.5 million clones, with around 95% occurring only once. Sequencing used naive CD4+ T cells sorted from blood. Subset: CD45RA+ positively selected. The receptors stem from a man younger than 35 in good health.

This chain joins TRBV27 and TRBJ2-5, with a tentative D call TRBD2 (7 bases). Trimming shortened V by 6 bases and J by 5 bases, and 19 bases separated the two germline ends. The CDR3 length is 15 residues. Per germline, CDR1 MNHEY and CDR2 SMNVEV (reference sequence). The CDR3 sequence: CASSSHGGGRETQYF. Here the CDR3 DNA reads TGTGCCAGCAGCTCCCACGGCGGGGGCAGGGAGACCCAGTACTTC.

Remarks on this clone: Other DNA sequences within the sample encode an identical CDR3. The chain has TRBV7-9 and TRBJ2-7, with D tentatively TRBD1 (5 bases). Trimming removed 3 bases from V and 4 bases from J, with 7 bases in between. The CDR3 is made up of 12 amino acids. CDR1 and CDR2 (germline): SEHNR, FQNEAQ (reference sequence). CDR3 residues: CASSFDSYEQYF. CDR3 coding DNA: TGTGCCAGCAGCTTCGACAGTTACGAGCAGTACTTC.

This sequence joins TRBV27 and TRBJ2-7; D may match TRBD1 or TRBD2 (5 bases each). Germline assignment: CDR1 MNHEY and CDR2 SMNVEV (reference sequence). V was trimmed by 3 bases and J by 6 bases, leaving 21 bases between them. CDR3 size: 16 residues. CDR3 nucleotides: TGTGCCAGCAGTTTTTCCTCAGGGACCCTGCTCGGCGAGCAGTACTTC. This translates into CASSFSSGTLLGEQYF.

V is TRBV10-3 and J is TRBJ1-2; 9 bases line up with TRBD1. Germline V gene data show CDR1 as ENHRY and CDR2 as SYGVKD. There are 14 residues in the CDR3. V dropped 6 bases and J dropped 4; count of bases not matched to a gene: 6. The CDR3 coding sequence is TGTGCCATCAGCCCAGCGGGACAGGGCTATGGCTACACCTTC. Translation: CAISPAGQGYGYTF.

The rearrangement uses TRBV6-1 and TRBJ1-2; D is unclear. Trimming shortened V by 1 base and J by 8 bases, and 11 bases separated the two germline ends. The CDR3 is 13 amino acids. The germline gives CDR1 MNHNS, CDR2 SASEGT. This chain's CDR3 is CASSEELRLGYTF. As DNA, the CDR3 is TGTGCCAGCAGTGAAGAGCTTCGGCTAGGCTACACCTTC.

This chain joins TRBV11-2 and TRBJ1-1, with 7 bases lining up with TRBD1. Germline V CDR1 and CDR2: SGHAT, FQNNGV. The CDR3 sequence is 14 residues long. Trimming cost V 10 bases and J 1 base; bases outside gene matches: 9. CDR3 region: CATSLRGSNTEAFF. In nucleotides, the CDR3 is TGTGCCACCTCCCTCAGGGGGTCGAACACTGAAGCTTTCTTT. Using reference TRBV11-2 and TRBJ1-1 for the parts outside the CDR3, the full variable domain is EAGVAQSPRYKIIEKRQSVAFWCNPISGHATLYWYQQILGQGPKLLIQFQNNGVVDDSQLPKDRFSAERLKGVDSTLKIQPAKLEDSAVYLCATSLRGSNTEAFFGQGTRLTVV.

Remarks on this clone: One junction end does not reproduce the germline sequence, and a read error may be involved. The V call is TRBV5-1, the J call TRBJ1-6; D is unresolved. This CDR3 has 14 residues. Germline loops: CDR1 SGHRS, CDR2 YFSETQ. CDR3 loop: CASSFSRKDSPLHF. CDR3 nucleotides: TGTGCCAGCAGCTTTAGCAGAAAAGATTCACCCCTCCACTTT.

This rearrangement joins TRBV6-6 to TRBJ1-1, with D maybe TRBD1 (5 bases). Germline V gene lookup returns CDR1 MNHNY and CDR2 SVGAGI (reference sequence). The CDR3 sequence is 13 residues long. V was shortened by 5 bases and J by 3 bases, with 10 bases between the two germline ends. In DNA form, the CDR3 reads TGTGCCAGCAGTCGTGGGGGGGACACTGAAGCTTTCTTT. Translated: CASSRGGDTEAFF.

CDR3 region: CASSVGALDQETQYF. Here the CDR3 DNA reads TGTGCCAGCAGCGTAGGTGCCCTAGACCAAGAGACCCAGTACTTC. The chain has TRBV9 and TRBJ2-5; D uncertain. From germline, CDR1 is SGDLS and CDR2 YYNGEE. The V and J ends lost 0 bases and 0 bases respectively, with 9 bases between them. The CDR3 has 15 amino acids. Using reference TRBV9 and TRBJ2-5 for the parts outside the CDR3, the full variable domain is DSGVTQTPKHLITATGQRVTLRCSPRSGDLSVYWYQQSLDQGLQFLIQYYNGEERAKGNILERFSAQQFPDLHSELNLSSLELGDSALYFCASSVGALDQETQYFGPGTRLLVL.

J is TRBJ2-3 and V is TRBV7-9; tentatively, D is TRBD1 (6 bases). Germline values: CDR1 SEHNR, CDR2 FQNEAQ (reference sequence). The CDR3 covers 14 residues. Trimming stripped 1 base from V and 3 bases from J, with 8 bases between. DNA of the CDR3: TGTGCCAGCAGCTTAGACAGGGTAACAGATACGCAGTATTTT. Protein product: CASSLDRVTDTQYF.

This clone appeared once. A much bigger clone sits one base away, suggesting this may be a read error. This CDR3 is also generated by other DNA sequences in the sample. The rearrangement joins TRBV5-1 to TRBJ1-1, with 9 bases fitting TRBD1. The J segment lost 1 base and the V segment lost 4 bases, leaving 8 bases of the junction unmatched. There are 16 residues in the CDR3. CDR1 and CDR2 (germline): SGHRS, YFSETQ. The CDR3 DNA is TGCGCCAGCAGCCTGCCTGGGACAGGGAGGAACACTGAAGCTTTCTTT. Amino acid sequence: CASSLPGTGRNTEAFF.

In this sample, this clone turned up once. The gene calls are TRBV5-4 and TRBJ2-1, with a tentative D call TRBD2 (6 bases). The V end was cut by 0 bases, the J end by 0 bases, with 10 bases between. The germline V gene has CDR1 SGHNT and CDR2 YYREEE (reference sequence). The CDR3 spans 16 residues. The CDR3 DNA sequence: TGTGCCAGCAGCTTGGCCGACGGGAGCTCCTACAATGAGCAGTTCTTC. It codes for CASSLADGSSYNEQFF.

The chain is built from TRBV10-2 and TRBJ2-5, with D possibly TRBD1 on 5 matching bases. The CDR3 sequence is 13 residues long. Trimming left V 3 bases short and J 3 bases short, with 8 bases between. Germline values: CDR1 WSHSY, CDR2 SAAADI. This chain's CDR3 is CASSEQAKETQYF. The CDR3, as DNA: TGCGCCAGCAGTGAACAGGCAAAAGAGACCCAGTACTTC.

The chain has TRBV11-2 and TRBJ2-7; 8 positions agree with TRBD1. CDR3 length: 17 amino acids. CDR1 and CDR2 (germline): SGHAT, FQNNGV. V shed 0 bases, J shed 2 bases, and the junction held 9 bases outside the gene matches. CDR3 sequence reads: CASSLDSGTGNAYEQYF. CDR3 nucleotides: TGTGCCAGCAGCTTAGATTCCGGGACAGGAAATGCCTACGAGCAGTACTTC.

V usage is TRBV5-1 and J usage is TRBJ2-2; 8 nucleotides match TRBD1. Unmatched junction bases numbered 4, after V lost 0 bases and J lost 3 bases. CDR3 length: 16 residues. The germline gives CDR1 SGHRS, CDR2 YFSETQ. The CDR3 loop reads CASSLGQGIDTGELFF. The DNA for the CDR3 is TGCGCCAGCAGCTTGGGACAGGGGATCGACACCGGGGAGCTGTTTTTT.

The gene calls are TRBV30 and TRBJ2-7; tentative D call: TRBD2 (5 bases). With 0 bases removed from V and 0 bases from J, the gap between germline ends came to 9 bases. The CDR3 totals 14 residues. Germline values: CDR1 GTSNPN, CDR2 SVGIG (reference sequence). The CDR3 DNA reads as TGTGCCTGGAGTGTAGGACTGAGCTCCTACGAGCAGTACTTC. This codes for CAWSVGLSSYEQYF.

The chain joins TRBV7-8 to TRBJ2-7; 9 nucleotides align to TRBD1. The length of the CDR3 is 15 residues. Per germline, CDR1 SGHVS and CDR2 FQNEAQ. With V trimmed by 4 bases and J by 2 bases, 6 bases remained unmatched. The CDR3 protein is CASSSTRDRAYEQYF. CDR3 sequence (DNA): TGTGCCAGCAGCTCCACTCGGGACAGGGCCTACGAGCAGTACTTC.

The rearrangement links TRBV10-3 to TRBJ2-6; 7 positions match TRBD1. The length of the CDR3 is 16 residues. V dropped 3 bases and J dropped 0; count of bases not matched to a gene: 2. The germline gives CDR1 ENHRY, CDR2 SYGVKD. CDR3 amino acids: CAISDSGGSGANVLTF. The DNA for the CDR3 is TGTGCCATCAGTGACTCAGGGGGCTCTGGGGCCAACGTCCTGACTTTC.

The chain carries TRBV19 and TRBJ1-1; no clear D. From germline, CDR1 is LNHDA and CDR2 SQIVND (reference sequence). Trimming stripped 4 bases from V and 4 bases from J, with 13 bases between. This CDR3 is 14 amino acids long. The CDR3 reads CASSNGRDPTEAFF. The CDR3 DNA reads TGTGCCAGTAGTAATGGAAGGGATCCCACTGAAGCTTTCTTT.

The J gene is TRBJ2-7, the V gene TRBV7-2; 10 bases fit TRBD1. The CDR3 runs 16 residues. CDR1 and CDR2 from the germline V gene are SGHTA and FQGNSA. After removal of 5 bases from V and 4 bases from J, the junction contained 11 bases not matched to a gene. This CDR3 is CASSARGTGAFYEQYF. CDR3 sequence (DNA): TGTGCCAGCAGCGCCCGAGGGACAGGGGCTTTTTACGAGCAGTACTTC. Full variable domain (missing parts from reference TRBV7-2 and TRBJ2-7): GAGVSQSPSNKVTEKGKDVELRCDPISGHTALYWYRQSLGQGLEFLIYFQGNSAPDKSGLPSDRFSAERTGGSVSTLTIQRTQQEDSAVYLCASSARGTGAFYEQYFGPGTRLTVT.

The CDR3 DNA follows: TGTGCCAGCAGGGCCGGTGGGGCAGGCGGAAACACCATATATTTT. Encoded protein: CASRAGGAGGNTIYF. This rearrangement joins TRBV6-5 to TRBJ1-3; possible D gene TRBD1, 5 bases. V was trimmed by 6 bases and J by 4 bases, leaving 16 bases between them. This CDR3 has 15 amino acids. Germline loops: CDR1 MNHEY, CDR2 SVGAGI.

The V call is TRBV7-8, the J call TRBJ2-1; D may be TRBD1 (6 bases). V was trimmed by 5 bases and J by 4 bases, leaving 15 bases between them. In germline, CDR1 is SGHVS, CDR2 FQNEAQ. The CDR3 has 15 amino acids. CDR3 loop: CASSPAQGTYNEQFF. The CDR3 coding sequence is TGTGCCAGCAGCCCCGCACAGGGAACATACAATGAGCAGTTCTTC.

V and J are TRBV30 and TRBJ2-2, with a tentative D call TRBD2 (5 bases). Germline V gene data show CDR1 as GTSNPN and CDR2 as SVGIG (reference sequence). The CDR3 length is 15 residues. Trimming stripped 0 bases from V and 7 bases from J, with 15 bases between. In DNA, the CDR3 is TGTGCCTGGAGTGTGGGCGCCTCCGGAGGCGGGGAGCTGTTTTTT. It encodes CAWSVGASGGGELFF.

The CDR3 here is CAISPGTGADTQYF. DNA of the CDR3: TGTGCCATCAGTCCTGGGACAGGGGCAGATACGCAGTATTTT. The J gene is TRBJ2-3, the V gene TRBV10-3; 10 bases fit TRBD1. The junction had 3 bases not matched to a gene; V was cut back by 5 bases and J by 4 bases. CDR3 length equals 14 residues. The germline V gene has CDR1 ENHRY and CDR2 SYGVKD.

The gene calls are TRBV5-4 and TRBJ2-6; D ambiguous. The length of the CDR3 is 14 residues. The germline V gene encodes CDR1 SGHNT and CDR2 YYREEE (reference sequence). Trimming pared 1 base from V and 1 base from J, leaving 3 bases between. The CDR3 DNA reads TGTGCCAGCAGCTTGCTATCTGGGGCCAACGTCCTGACTTTC. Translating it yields CASSLLSGANVLTF. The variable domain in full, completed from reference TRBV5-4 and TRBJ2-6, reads ETGVTQSPTHLIKTRGQQVTLRCSSQSGHNTVSWYQQALGQGPQFIFQYYREEENGRGNFPPRFSGLQFPNYSSELNVNALELDDSALYLCASSLLSGANVLTFGAGSRLTVL.

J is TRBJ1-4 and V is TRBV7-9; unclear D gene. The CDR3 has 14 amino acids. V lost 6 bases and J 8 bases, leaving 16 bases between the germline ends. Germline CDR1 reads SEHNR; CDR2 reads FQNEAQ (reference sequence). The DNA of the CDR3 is TGTGCCAGCAGAAGGGATTCCGTCGGCGAAAAACTGTTTTTT. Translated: CASRRDSVGEKLFF.

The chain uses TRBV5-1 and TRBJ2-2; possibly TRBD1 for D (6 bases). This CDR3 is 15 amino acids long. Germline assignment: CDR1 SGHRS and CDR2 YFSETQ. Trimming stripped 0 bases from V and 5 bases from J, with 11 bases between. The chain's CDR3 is CASSLATGWTGELFF. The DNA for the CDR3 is TGCGCCAGCAGCTTGGCTACAGGGTGGACCGGGGAGCTGTTTTTT.

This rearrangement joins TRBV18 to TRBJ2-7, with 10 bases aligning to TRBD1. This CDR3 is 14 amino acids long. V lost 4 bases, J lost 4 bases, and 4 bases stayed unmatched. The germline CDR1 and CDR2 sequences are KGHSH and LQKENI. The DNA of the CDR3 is TGTGCCAGCTCACAGACAGGGGGCGGGTACGAGCAGTACTTC. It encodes CASSQTGGGYEQYF.

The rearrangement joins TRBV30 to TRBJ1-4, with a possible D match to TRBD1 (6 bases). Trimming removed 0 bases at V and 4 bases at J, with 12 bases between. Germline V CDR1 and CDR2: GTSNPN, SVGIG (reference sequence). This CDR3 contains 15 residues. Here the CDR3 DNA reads TGTGCCTGGAGTGTACGGGCAGGGGTTAATGAAAAACTGTTTTTT. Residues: CAWSVRAGVNEKLFF.

In DNA, the CDR3 is TGTGCCAGCAGCCCACCGACCCCTGGGTTCAACACTGAAGCTTTCTTT. This sequence encodes CASSPPTPGFNTEAFF. The chain is built from TRBV11-1 and TRBJ1-1, with unresolved D. CDR1 and CDR2 (germline): SGHAT, FQDESV (reference sequence). Between the trimmed V and J ends, which lost 5 bases and 2 bases, there was a span of 18 bases. The length of the CDR3 is 16 residues. Filled out from reference TRBV11-1 and TRBJ1-1, the complete variable domain reads EAEVAQSPRYKITEKSQAVAFWCDPISGHATLYWYRQILGQGPELLVQFQDESVVDDSQLPKDRFSAERLKGVDSTLKIQPAELGDSAMYLCASSPPTPGFNTEAFFGQGTRLTVV.

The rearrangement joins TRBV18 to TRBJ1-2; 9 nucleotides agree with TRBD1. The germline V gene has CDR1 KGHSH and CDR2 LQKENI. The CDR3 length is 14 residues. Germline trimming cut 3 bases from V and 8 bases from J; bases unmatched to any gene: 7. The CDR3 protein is CASSPSGTGSGYTF. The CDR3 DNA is TGTGCCAGCTCACCCTCCGGGACAGGGAGCGGCTACACCTTC.

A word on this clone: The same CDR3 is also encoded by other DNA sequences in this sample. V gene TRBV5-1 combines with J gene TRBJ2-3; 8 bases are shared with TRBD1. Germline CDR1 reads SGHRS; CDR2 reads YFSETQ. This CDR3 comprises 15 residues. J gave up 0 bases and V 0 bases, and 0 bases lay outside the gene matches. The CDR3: CASSLDRGSTDTQYF. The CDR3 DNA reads TGCGCCAGCAGCTTGGACAGGGGGAGCACAGATACGCAGTATTTT. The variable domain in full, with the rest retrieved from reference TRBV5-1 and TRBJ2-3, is KAGVTQTPRYLIKTRGQQVTLSCSPISGHRSVSWYQQTPGQGLQFLFEYFSETQRNKGNFPGRFSGRQFSNSRSEMNVSTLELGDSALYLCASSLDRGSTDTQYFGPGTRLTVL.